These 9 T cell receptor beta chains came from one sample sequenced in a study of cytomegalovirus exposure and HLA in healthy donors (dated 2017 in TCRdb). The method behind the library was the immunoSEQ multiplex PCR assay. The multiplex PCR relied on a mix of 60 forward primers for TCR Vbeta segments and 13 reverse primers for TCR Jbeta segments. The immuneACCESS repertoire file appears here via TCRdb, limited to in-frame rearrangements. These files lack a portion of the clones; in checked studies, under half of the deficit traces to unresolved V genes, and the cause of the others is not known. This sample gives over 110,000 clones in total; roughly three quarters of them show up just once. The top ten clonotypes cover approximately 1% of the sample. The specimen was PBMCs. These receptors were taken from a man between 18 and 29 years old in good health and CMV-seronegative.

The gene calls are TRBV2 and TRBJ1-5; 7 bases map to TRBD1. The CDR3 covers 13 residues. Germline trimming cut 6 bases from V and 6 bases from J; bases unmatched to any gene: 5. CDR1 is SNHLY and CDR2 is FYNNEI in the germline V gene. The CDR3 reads CASRTGTGQPQHF. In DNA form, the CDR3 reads TGTGCCAGCAGGACAGGGACGGGTCAGCCCCAGCATTTT.

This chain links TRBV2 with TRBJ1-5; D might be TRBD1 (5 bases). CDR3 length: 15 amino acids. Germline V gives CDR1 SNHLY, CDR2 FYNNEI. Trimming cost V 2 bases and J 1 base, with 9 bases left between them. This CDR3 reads CASSERGISNQPQHF. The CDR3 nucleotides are TGTGCCAGCAGTGAAAGGGGTATAAGCAATCAGCCCCAGCATTTT.

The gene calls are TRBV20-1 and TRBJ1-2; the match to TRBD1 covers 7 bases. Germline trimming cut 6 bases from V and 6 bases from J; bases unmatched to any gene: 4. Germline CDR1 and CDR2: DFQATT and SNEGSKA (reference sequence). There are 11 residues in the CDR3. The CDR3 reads CSAITGDGYTF. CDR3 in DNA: TGCAGTGCAATAACAGGGGATGGCTACACCTTC.

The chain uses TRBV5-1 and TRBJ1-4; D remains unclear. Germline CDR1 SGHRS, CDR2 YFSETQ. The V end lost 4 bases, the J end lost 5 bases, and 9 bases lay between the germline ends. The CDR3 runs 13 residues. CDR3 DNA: TGCGCCAGCAGCCAGGCAATCAATGAAAAACTGTTTTTT. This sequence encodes CASSQAINEKLFF.

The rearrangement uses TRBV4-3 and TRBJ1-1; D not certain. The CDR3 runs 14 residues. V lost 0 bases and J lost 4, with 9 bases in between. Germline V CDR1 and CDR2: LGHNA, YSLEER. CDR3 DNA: TGCGCCAGCAGCCAAGACAGTTCGATCACTGAAGCTTTCTTT. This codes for CASSQDSSITEAFF.

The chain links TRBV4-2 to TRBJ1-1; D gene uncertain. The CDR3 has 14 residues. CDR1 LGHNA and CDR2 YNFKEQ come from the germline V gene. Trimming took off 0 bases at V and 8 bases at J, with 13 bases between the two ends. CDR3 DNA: TGTGCCAGCAGCCAAGATCTTATGGCCAGGGAAGCTTTCTTT. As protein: CASSQDLMAREAFF.

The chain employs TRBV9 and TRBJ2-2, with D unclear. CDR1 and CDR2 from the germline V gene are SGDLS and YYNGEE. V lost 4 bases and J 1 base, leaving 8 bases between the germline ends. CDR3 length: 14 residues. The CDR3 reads CASSLLQNTGELFF. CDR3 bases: TGTGCCAGCAGCTTACTACAGAACACCGGGGAGCTGTTTTTT. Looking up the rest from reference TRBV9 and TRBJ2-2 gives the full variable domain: DSGVTQTPKHLITATGQRVTLRCSPRSGDLSVYWYQQSLDQGLQFLIQYYNGEERAKGNILERFSAQQFPDLHSELNLSSLELGDSALYFCASSLLQNTGELFFGEGSRLTVL.

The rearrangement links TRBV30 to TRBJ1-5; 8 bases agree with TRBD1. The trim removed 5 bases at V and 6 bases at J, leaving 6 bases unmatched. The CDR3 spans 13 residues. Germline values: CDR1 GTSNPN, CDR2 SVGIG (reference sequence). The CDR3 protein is CAWSDRDGQPQHF. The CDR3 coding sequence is TGTGCCTGGTCGGACAGGGACGGTCAGCCCCAGCATTTT.

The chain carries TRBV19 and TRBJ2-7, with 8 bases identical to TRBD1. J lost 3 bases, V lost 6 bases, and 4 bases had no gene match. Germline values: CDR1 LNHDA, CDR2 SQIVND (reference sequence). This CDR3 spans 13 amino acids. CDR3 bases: TGTGCCAGTAGCGCCGGACAGGGCTACGAGCAGTACTTC. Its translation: CASSAGQGYEQYF.